This T cell receptor (beta chain) is from a study of cytomegalovirus exposure and HLA in healthy donors. In the PCR, 60 Vbeta and 13 Jbeta primers were used. The table came from immunoSEQ multiplex PCR; TCRdb's copy has only in-frame clones and leaves some out. Of about 200,000 clones in the sample, about four fifths were seen once. Overall study findings and caveats: Presence/absence analyses assumed roughly uniform sequencing depth across donors, which may not hold. Researchers left out some V segments, among them TRBV6-2 and TRBV6-3, as indistinguishable. In an earlier analysis, about 87% or about 30%: the productive usage of most TCR beta V segments.

From germline, CDR1 is KGHSH and CDR2 LQKENI. This CDR3 is 15 amino acids long. With 6 bases clipped from V and 9 bases from J, the junction kept 11 bases outside the gene matches. On this clone: Antigen unknown.

This TCR derives from a man aged 30 to 45 in good health and CMV-seronegative. Sequences were obtained from PBMCs. The chain has TRBV18 and TRBJ1-5; 10 bases align to TRBD1. For the CDR3, the DNA is TGTGCCAGCTCCGACTACGGGACAGGGGTCGGGCCCCAGCATTTT. Amino acids: CASSDYGTGVGPQHF.